Here is one T cell receptor (beta chain) with its context. These data originate in a study of blood T cell repertoires in COVID-19. Produced via immunoSEQ multiplex PCR; TCRdb's table is partial and in-frame only. The sample yields tens of thousands of clones, about 91% seen once. CDR1 LGHDT and CDR2 YNNKEL come from the germline V gene (reference sequence). The V and J ends lost 4 bases and 1 base respectively, with 11 bases between them. The CDR3 is 15 amino acids. The specimen was peripheral blood. The sequence came from an elderly woman with active or convalescent COVID-19. The chain couples TRBV3-1 (or the pseudogene TRBV3-2) to TRBJ1-3; D is undetermined. The CDR3 spells CASSLERGSGNTIYF. The CDR3 nucleotides are TGTGCCAGCAGCCTCGAACGGGGATCTGGAAACACCATATATTTT.